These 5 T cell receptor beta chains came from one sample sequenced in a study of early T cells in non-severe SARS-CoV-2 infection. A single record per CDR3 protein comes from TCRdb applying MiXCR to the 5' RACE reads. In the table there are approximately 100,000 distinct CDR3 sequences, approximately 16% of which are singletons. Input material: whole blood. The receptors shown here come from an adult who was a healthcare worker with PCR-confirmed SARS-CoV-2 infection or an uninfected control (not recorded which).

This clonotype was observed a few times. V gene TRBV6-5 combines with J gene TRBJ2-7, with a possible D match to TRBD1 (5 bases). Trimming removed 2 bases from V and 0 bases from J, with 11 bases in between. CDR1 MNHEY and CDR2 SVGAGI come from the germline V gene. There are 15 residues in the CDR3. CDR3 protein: CASSYKDTFSYEQYF. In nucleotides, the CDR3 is TGTGCCAGCAGTTACAAGGACACCTTCTCCTACGAGCAGTACTTC.

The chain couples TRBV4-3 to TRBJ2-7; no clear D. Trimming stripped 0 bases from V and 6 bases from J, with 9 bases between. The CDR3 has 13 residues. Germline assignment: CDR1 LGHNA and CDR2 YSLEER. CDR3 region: CASSQEFPSEQYF. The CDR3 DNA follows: TGCGCCAGCAGCCAAGAATTCCCGTCCGAGCAGTACTTC.

DNA for the CDR3: TGTGCCAGCAGCCCGATGACTAGCGGGAGCGGAAACATTCAGTACTTC. Protein product: CASSPMTSGSGNIQYF. V is TRBV7-6 and J is TRBJ2-4; 12 bases map to TRBD2. Germline V gene sequence: CDR1 SGHVS, CDR2 FNYEAQ. CDR3 size: 16 residues. The J segment lost 6 bases and the V segment lost 5 bases, leaving 8 bases of the junction unmatched. Full variable domain (outside the CDR3, taken from reference TRBV7-6 and TRBJ2-4): GAGVSQSPRYKVTKRGQDVALRCDPISGHVSLYWYRQALGQGPEFLTYFNYEAQQDKSGLPNDRFSAERPEGSISTLTIQRTEQRDSAMYRCASSPMTSGSGNIQYFGAGTRLSVL.

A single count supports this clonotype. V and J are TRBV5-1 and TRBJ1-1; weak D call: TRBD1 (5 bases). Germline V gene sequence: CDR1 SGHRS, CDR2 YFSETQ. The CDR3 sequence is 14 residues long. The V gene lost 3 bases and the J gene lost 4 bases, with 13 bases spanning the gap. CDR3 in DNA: TGCGCCAGCAGCTCCGTCGGGGGGTCCACTGAAGCTTTCTTT. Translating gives CASSSVGGSTEAFF. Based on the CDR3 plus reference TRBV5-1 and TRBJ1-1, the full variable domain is KAGVTQTPRYLIKTRGQQVTLSCSPISGHRSVSWYQQTPGQGLQFLFEYFSETQRNKGNFPGRFSGRQFSNSRSEMNVSTLELGDSALYLCASSSVGGSTEAFFGQGTRLTVV.

The CDR3 region is CASSLGAGLTYEQYF. The CDR3 DNA reads as TGTGCCAGCAGTTTAGGGGCCGGACTCACCTACGAGCAGTACTTC. The chain employs TRBV12-3 or TRBV12-4 and TRBJ2-7; tentative D call: TRBD2 (5 bases). The CDR3 spans 15 residues. V shed 1 base and J shed 2 bases, with 12 bases lying between them.